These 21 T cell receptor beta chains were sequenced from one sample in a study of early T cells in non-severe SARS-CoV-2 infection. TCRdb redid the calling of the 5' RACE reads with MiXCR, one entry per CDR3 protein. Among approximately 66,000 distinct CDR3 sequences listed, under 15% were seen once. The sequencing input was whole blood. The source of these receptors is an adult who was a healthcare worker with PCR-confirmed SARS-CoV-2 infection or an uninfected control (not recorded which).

Here the CDR3 DNA reads TGCAGCCACAGGGGCCCCACAGATACGCAGTATTTT. Translated: CSHRGPTDTQYF. The J gene is TRBJ2-3, the V gene TRBV29-1, with 7 bases aligning to TRBD1. From germline, CDR1 is SQVTM and CDR2 ANQGSEA. This CDR3 region has 12 residues. Trimming removed 8 bases from V and 2 bases from J; junction bases left unmatched: 4.

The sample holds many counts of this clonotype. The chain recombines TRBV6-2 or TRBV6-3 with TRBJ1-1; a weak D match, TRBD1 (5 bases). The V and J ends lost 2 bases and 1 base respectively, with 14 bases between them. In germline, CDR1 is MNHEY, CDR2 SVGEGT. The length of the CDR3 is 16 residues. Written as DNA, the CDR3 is TGTGCCAGCAGTTACCCGCGGGGGACCGCGAACACTGAAGCTTTCTTT. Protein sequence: CASSYPRGTANTEAFF.

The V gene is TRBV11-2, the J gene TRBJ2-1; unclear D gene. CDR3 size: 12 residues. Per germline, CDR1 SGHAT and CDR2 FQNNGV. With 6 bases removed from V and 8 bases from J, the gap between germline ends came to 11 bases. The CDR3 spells CASSLGWHEQFF. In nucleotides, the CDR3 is TGTGCCAGCAGTCTAGGGTGGCATGAGCAGTTCTTC.

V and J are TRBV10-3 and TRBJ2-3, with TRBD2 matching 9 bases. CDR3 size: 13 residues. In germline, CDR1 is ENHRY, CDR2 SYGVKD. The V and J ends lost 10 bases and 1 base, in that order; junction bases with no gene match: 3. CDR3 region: CATRTSGTDTQYF. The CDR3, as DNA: TGTGCCACTAGGACTAGCGGCACAGATACGCAGTATTTT.

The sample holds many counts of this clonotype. CDR3: CASSPSPLTYEQYF. The CDR3 coding sequence is TGTGCCAGCAGCCCGTCCCCGTTGACCTACGAGCAGTACTTC. The genes are TRBV7-6 and TRBJ2-7; D unclear. The CDR3 is 14 amino acids. The germline gives CDR1 SGHVS, CDR2 FNYEAQ. V lost 5 bases, J lost 2 bases, and 13 bases lay in between.

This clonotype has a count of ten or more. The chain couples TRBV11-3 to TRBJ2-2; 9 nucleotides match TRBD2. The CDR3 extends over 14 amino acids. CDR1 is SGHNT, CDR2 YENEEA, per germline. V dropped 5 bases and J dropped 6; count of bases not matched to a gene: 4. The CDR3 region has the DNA TGTGCCAGCAGCGGCTTAGCGGGAGCCGGGGAGCTGTTTTTT. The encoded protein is CASSGLAGAGELFF.

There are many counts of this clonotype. DNA for the CDR3: TGTGCCAGCTCCCTAATCTCAGATACGCAGTATTTT. Residues: CASSLISDTQYF. The rearrangement links TRBV6-1 to TRBJ2-3; no clear D gene. The V gene's germline CDR1 is MNHNS and CDR2 SASEGT. V was pared by 8 bases and J by 4 bases, with 10 bases between. The length of the CDR3 is 12 residues.

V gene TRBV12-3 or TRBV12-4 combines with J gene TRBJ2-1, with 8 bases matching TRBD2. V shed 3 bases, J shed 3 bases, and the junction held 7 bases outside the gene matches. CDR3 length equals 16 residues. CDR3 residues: CASSFSVLADYNEQFF. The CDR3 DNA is TGTGCCAGCAGTTTTTCCGTACTAGCGGACTACAATGAGCAGTTCTTC.

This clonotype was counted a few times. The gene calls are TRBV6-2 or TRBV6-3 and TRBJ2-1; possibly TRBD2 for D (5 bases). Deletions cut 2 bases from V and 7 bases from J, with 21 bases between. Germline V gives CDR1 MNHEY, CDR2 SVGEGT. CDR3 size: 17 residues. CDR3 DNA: TGTGCCAGCAGTTACCCGCCCAACTGGCCAAGGAGGAATGAGCAGTTCTTC. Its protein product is CASSYPPNWPRRNEQFF.

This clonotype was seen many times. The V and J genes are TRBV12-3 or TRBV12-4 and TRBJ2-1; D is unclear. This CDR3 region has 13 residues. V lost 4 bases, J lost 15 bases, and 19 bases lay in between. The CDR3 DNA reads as TGTGCCAGCAGTTCCCTCCTGGGAAGGAGTATGTTCTTC. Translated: CASSSLLGRSMFF.

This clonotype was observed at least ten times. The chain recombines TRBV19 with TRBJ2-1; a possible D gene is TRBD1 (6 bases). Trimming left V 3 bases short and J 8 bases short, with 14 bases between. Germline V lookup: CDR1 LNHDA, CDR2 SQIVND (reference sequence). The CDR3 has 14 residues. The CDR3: CASSIRQAIDEQFF. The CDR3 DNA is TGTGCCAGTAGTATTCGACAGGCGATTGATGAGCAGTTCTTC.

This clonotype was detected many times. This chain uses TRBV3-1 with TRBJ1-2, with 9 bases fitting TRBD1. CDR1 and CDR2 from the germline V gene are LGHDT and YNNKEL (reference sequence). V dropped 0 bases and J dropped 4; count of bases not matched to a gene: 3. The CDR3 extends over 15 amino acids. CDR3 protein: CASSQERGQGYGYTF. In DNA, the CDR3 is TGTGCCAGCAGCCAAGAGAGGGGACAGGGCTATGGCTACACCTTC. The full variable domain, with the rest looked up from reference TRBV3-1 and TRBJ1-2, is DTAVSQTPKYLVTQMGNDKSIKCEQNLGHDTMYWYKQDSKKFLKIMFSYNNKELIINETVPNRFSPKSPDKAHLNLHINSLELGDSAVYFCASSQERGQGYGYTFGSGTRLTVV.

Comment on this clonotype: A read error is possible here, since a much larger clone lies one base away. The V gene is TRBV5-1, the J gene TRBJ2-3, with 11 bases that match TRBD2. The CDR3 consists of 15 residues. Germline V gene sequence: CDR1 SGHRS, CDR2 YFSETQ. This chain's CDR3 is CASRQLAGGLDMQYF. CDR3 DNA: TGCGCCAGCAGACAGCTAGCGGGAGGATTAGATATGCAGTATTTT.

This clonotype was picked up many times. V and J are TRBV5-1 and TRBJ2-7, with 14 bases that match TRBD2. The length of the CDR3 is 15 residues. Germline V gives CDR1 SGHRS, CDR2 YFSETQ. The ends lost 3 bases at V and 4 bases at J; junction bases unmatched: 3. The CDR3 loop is CASSSGTSGGYEQYF. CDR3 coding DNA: TGCGCCAGCAGCTCCGGGACTAGCGGGGGATACGAGCAGTACTTC.

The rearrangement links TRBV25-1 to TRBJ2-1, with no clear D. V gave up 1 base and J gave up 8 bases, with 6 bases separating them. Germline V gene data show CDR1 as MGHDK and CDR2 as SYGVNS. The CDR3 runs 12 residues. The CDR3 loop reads CASSELFHEQFF. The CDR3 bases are TGTGCCAGCAGTGAATTGTTCCATGAGCAGTTCTTC.

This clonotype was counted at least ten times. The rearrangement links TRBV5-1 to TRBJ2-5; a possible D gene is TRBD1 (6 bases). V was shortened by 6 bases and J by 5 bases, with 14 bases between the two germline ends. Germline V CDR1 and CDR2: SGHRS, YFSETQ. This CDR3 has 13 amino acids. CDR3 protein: CASTNMGAETQYF. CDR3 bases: TGCGCCAGCACCAACATGGGGGCTGAGACCCAGTACTTC.

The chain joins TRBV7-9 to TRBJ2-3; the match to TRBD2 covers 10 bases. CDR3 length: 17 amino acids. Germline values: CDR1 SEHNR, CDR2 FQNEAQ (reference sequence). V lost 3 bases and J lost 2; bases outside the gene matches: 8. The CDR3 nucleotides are TGTGCCAGCAGCTTGGGGAGCGGGAGGGCCTACACAGATACGCAGTATTTT. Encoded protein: CASSLGSGRAYTDTQYF.

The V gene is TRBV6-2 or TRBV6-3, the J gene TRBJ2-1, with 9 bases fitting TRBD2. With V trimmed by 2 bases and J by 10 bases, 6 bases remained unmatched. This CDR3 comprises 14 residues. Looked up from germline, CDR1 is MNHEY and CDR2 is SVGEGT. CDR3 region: CASSYAGGPREQFF. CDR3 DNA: TGTGCCAGCAGTTACGCGGGGGGGCCCCGCGAGCAGTTCTTC.

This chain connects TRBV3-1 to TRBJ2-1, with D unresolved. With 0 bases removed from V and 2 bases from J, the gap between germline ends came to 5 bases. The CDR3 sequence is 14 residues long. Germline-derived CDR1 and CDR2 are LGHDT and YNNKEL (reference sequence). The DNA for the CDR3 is TGTGCCAGCAGCCAAGATCTTGCCTACAATGAGCAGTTCTTC. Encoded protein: CASSQDLAYNEQFF.

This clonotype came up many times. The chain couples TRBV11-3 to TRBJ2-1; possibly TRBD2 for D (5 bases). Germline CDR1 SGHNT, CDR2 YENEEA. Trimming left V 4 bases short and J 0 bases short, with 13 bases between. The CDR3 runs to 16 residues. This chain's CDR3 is CASSSTGSSSYNEQFF. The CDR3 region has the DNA TGTGCCAGCAGCTCGACGGGGAGCAGCTCCTACAATGAGCAGTTCTTC. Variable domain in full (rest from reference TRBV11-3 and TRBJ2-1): EAGVVQSPRYKIIEKKQPVAFWCNPISGHNTLYWYLQNLGQGPELLIRYENEEAVDDSQLPKDRFSAERLKGVDSTLKIQPAELGDSAVYLCASSSTGSSSYNEQFFGPGTRLTVL.

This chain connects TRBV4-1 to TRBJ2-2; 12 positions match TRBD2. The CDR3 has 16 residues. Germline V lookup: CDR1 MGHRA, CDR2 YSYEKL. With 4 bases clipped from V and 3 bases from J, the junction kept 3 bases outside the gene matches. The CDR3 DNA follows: TGCGCCAGCAGCCCCCTAGCGGGGGGGTACACCGGGGAGCTGTTTTTT. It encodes CASSPLAGGYTGELFF.